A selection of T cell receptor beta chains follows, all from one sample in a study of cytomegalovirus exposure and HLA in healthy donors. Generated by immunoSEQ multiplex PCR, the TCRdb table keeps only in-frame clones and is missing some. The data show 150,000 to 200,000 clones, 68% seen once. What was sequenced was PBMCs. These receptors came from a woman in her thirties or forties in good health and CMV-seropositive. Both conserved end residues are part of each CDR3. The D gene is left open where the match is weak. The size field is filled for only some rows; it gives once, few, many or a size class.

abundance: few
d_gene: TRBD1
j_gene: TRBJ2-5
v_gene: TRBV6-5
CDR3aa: CASSGDRGGVKYF
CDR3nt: TGTGCCAGCAGTGGGGACAGGGGGGGGGTAAAGTACTTC

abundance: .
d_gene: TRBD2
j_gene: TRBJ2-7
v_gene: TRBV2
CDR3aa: CASSEPSGGSPFYEQYF
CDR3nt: TGTGCCAGCAGTGAACCGTCGGGAGGGAGCCCGTTCTACGAGCAGTACTTC

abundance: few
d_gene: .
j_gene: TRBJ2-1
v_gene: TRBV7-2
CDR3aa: CASSLRQPDFSYNEQFF
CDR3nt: TGTGCCAGCAGCCTGCGACAGCCCGACTTCTCCTACAATGAGCAGTTCTTC

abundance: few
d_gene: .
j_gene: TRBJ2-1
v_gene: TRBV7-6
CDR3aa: CASSPVMGSYNEQFF
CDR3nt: TGTGCCAGCAGCCCTGTTATGGGCAGCTACAATGAGCAGTTCTTC

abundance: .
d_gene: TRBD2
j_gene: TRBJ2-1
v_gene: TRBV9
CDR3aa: CASSVDSGASYNEQFF
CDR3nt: TGTGCCAGCAGCGTAGATAGCGGGGCCTCCTACAATGAGCAGTTCTTC

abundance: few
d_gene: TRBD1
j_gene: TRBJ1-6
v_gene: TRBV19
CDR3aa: CASTSWGTVNSPLHF
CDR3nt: TGTGCCAGTACTTCTTGGGGGACAGTAAATTCACCCCTCCACTTT

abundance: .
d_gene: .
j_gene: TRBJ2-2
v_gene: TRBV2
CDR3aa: CASVRTSNAGELFF
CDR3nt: TGTGCCAGCGTTCGGACTTCGAACGCCGGGGAGCTGTTTTTT

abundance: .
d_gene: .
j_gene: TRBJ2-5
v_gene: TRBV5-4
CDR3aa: CASSRSVSETQYF
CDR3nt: TGTGCCAGCAGCCGGTCCGTTTCCGAGACCCAGTACTTC

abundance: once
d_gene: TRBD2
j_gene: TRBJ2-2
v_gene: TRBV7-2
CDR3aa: CASSPNDLAGTSTGELFF
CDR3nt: TGTGCCAGCAGTCCAAATGATCTAGCGGGAACTTCTACCGGGGAGCTGTTTTTT

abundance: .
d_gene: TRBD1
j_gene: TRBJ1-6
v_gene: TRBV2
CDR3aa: CASSYDRASYNSPLHF
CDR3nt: TGTGCCAGCAGCTATGACAGGGCCTCCTATAATTCACCCCTCCACTTT

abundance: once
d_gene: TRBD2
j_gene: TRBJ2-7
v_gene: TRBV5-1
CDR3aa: CASSRAGGPDEQYF
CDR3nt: TGCGCCAGCAGTCGGGCGGGAGGACCCGACGAGCAGTACTTC

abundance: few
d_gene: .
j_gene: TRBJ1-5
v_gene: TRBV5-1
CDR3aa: CASSLEGWGQPQHF
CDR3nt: TGCGCCAGCAGCTTGGAGGGGTGGGGTCAGCCCCAGCATTTT

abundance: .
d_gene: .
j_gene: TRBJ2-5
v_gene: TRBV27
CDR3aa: CASSCQGGGRGYQETQYF
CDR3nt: TGTGCCAGCAGTTGTCAAGGGGGGGGGCGGGGATACCAAGAGACCCAGTACTTC

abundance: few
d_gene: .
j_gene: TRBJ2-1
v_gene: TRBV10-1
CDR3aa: CASTLIRTVKYGEQFF
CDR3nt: TGCGCCAGCACTCTGATAAGGACAGTTAAGTATGGTGAGCAGTTCTTC

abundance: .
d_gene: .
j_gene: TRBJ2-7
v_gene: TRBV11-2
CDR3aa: CASSFIRVRTYEQYF
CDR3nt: TGTGCCAGCAGCTTCATCCGGGTTAGAACCTACGAGCAGTACTTC

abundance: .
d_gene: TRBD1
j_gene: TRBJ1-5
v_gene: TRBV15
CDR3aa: CATRRDRGSHQPQHF
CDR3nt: TGTGCCACCAGGAGGGACAGGGGGTCTCATCAGCCCCAGCATTTT

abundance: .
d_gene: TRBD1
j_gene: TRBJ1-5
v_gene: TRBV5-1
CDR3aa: CASSLEPGQGAGQPQHF
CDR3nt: TGCGCCAGCAGCTTGGAACCGGGACAGGGGGCAGGTCAGCCCCAGCATTTT

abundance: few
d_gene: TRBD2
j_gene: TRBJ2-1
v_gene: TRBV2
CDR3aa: CASSPGTSSYNEQFF
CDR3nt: TGTGCCAGCAGTCCCGGGACTAGCAGCTACAATGAGCAGTTCTTC

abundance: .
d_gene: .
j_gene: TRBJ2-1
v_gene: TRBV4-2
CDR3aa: CASSLNQEANEQFF
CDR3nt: TGTGCCAGCAGCCTGAATCAGGAAGCCAATGAGCAGTTCTTC

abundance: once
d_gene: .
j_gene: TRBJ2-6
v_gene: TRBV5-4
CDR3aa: CASSSVAGANVLTF
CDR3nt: TGTGCCAGCAGCTCGGTGGCTGGGGCCAACGTCCTGACTTTC

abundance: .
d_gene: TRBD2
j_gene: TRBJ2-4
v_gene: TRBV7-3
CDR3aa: CASSLGSGDIQYF
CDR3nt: TGTGCCAGCAGCTTGGGTAGCGGGGACATTCAGTACTTC

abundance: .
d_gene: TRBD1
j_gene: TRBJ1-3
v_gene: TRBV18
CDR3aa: CASSGQGISGNTIYF
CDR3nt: TGTGCCAGCTCCGGACAGGGCATCTCTGGAAACACCATATATTTT

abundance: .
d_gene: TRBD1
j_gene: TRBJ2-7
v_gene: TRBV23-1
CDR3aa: CASSHRDRDEQYF
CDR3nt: TGCGCCAGCAGTCACAGGGACAGGGACGAGCAGTACTTC

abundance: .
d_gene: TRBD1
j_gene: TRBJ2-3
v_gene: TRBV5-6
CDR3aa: CASSLVGQGVNTQYF
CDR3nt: TGTGCCAGCAGCTTGGTGGGACAGGGTGTCAATACGCAGTATTTT

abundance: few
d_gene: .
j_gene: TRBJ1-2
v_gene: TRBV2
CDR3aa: CASSEDRVDYGYTF
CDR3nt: TGTGCCAGCAGTGAAGACAGGGTGGACTATGGCTACACCTTC

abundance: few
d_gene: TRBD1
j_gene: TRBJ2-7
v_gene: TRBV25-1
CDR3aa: CASSEFGSGQIYEQYF
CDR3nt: TGTGCCAGCAGTGAGTTTGGATCGGGACAGATCTACGAGCAGTACTTC